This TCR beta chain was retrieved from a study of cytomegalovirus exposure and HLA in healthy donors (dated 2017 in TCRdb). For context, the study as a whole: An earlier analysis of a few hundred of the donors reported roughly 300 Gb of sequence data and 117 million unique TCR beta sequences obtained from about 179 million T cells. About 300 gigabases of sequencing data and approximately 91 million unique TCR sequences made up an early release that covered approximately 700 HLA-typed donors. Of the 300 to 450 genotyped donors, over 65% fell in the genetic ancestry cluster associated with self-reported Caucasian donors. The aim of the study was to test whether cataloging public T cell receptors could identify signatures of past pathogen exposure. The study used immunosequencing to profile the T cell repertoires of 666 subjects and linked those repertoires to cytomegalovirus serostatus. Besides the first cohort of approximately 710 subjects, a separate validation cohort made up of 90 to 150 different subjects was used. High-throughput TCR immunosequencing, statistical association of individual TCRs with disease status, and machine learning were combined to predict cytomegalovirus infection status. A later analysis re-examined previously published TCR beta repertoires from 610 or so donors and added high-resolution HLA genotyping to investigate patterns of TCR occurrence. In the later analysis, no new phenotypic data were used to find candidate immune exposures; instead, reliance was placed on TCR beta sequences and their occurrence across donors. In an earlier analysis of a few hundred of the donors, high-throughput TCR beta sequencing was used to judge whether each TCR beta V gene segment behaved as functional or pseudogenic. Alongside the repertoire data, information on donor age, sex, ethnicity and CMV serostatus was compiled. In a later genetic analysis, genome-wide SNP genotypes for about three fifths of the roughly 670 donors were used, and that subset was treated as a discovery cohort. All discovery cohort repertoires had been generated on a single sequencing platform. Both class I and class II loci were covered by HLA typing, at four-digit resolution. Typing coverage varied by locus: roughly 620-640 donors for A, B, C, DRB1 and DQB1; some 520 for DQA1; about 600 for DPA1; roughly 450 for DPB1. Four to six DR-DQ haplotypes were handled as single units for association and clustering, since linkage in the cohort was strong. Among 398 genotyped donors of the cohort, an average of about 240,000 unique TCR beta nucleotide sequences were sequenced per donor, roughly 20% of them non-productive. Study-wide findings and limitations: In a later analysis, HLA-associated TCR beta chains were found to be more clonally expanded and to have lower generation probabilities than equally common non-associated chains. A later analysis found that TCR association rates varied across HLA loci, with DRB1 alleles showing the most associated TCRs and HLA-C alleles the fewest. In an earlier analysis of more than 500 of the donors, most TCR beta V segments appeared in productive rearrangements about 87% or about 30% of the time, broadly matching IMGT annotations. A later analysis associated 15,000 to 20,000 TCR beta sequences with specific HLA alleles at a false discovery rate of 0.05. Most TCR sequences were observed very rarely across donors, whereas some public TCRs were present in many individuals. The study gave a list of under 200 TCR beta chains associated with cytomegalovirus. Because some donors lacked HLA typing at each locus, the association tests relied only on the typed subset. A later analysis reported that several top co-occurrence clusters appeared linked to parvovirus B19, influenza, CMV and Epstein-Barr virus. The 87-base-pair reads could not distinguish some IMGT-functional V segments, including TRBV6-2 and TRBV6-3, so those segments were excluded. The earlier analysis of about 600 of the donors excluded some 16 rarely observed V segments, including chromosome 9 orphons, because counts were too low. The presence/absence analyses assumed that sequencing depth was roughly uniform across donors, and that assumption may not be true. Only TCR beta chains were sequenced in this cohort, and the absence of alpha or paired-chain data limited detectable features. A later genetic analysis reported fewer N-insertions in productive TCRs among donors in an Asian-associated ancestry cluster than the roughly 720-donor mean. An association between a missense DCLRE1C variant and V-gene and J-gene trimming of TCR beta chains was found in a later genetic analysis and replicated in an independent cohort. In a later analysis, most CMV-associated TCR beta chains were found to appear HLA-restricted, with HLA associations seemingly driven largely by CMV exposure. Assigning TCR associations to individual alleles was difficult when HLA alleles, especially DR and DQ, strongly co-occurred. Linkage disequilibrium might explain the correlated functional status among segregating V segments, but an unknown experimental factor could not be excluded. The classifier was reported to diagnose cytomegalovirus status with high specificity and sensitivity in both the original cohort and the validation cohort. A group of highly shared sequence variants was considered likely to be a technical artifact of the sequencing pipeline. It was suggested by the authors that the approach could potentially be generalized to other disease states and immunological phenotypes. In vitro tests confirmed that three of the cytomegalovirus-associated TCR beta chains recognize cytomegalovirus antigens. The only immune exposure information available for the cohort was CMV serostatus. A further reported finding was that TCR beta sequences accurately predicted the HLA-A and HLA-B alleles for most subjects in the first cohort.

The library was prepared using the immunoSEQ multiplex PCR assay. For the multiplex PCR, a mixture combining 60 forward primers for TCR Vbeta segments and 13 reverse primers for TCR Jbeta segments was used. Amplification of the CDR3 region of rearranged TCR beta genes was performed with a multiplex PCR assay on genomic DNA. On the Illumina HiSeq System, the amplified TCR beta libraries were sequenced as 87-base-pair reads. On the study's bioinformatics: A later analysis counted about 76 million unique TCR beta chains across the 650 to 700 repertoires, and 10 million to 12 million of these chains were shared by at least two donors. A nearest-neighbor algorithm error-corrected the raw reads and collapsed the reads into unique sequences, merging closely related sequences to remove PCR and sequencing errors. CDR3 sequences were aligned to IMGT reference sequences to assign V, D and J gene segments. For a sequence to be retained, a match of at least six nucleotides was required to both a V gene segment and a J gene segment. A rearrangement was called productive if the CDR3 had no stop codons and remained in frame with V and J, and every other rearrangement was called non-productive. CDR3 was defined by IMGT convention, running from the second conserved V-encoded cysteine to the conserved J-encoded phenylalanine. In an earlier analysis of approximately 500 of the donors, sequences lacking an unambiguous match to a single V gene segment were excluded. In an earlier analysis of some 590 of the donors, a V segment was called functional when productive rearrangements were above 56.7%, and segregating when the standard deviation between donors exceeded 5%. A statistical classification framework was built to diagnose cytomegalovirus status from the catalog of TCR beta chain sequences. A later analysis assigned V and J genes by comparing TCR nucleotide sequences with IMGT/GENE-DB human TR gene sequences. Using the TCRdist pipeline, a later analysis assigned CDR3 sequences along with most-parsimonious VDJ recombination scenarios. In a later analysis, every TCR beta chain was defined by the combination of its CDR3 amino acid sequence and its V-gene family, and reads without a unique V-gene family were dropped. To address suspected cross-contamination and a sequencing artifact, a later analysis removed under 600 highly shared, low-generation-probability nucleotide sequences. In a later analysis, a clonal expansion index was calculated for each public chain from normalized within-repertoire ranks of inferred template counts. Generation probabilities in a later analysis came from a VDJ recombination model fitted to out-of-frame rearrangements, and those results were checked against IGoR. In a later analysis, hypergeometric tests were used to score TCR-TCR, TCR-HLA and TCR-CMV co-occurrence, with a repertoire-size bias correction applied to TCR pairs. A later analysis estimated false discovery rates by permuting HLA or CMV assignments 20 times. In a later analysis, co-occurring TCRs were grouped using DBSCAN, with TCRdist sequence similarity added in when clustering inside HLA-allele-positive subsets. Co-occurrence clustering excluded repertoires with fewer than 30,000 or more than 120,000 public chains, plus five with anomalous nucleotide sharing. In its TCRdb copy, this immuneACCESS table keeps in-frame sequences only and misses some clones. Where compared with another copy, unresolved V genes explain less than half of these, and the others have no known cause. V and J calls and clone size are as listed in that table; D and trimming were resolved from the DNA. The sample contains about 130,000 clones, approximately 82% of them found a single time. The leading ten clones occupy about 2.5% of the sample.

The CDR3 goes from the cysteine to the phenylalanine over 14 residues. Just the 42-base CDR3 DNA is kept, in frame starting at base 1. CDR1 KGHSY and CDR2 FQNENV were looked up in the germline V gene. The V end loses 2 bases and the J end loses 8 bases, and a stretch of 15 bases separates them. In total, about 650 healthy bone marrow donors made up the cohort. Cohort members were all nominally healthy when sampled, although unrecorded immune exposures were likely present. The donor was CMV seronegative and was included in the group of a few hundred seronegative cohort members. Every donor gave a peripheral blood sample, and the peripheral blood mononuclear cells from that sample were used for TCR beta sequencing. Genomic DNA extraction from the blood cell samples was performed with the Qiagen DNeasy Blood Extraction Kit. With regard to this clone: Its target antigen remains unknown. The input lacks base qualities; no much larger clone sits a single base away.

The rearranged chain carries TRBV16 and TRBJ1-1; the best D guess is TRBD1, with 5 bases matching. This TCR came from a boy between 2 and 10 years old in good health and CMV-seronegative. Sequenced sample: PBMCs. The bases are TGTGCCAGCAGCCAACAGACAGACCTCCTCGAAGCTTTCTTT. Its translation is CASSQQTDLLEAFF.